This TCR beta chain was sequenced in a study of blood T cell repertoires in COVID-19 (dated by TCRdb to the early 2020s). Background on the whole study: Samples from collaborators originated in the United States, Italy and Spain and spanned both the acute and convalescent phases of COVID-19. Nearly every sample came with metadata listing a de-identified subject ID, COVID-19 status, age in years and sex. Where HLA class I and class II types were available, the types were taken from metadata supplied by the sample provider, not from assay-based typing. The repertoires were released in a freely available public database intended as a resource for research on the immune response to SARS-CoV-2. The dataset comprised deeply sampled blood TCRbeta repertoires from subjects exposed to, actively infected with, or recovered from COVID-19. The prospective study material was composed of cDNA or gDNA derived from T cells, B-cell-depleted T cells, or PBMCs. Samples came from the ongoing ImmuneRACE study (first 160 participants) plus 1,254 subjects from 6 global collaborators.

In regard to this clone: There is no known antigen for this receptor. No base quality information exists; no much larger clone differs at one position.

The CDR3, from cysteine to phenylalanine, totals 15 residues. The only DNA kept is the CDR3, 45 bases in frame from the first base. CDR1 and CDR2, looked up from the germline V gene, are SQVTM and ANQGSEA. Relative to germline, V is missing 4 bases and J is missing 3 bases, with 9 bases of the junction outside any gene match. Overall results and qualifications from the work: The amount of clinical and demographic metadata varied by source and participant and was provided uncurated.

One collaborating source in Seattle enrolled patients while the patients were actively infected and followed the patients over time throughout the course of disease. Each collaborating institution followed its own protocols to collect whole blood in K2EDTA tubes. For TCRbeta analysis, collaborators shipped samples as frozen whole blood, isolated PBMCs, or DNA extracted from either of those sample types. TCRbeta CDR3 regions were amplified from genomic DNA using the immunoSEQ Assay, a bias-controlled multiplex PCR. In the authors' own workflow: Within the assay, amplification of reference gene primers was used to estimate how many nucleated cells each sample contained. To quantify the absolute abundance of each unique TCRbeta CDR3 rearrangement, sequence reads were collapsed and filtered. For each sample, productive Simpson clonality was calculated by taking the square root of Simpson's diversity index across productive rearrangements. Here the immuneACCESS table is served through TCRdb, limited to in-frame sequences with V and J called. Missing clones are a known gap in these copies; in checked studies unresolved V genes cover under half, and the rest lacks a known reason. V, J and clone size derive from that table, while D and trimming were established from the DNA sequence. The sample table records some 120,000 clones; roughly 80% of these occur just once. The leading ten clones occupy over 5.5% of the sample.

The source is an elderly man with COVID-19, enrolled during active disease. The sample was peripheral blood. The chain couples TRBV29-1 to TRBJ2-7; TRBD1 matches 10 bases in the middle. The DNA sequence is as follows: TGCAGCGTTGTAGGGGTGACAGGGGGCCGCTACGAGCAGTACTTC. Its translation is CSVVGVTGGRYEQYF.